These T cell receptor beta chains were read from a single sample in a study of cytomegalovirus exposure and HLA in healthy donors. The table came from immunoSEQ multiplex PCR; TCRdb's copy has only in-frame clones and leaves some out. The sample table includes around 78,000 clones. Sequencing was carried out using PBMCs. The receptor set was obtained from a man aged 18 to 35 in good health and CMV-seropositive. Both conserved end residues are part of each CDR3. The order of the fields is J gene, D gene, CDR3 length, V gene, CDR3 protein, CDR3 DNA. D genes are given only for firm matches.

J: TRBJ1-1
D: -
length: 15
V: TRBV18
CDR3: CASSPLGVPETEAFF
DNA: TGTGCCAGCTCACCCCTCGGTGTCCCGGAGACTGAAGCTTTCTTT

J: TRBJ2-7
D: TRBD2
length: 13
V: TRBV28
CDR3: CASSLGGGYEQYF
DNA: TGTGCCAGCAGTTTAGGCGGGGGCTACGAGCAGTACTTC

J: TRBJ2-1
D: TRBD2
length: 18
V: TRBV5-6
CDR3: CASSWPSGSGSSYNEQFF
DNA: TGTGCCAGCAGCTGGCCCTCCGGTAGCGGGAGCTCCTACAATGAGCAGTTCTTC

J: TRBJ1-5
D: -
length: 18
V: TRBV6-1
CDR3: CASSESARGVYSNQPQHF
DNA: TGTGCCAGCAGTGAATCGGCCCGGGGGGTTTATAGCAATCAGCCCCAGCATTTT

J: TRBJ1-2
D: TRBD1
length: 12
V: TRBV10-2
CDR3: CASTGQGDGYTF
DNA: TGCGCCAGCACGGGACAGGGAGATGGCTACACCTTC

J: TRBJ2-2
D: -
length: 16
V: TRBV7-9
CDR3: CASSLPAGRITGELFF
DNA: TGTGCCAGCAGCTTACCCGCGGGACGCATCACCGGGGAGCTGTTTTTT

J: TRBJ1-5
D: -
length: 18
V: TRBV6-1
CDR3: CASSEVVWVQYSNQPRHF
DNA: TGTGCCAGCAGTGAAGTCGTCTGGGTCCAATATAGCAATCAGCCCCGGCATTTT

J: TRBJ1-2
D: TRBD1
length: 14
V: TRBV7-2
CDR3: CASSLQGADYGYTF
DNA: TGTGCCAGCAGCTTACAGGGGGCCGACTATGGCTACACCTTC

J: TRBJ2-7
D: -
length: 12
V: TRBV5-5
CDR3: CASSLPTYEQYF
DNA: TGTGCCAGCAGCTTACCTACCTACGAGCAGTACTTC

J: TRBJ2-5
D: TRBD1
length: 16
V: TRBV18
CDR3: CASSLRQGPLQETQYF
DNA: TGTGCCAGCTCACTTCGACAGGGCCCGCTACAAGAGACCCAGTACTTC

J: TRBJ1-1
D: -
length: 15
V: TRBV5-1
CDR3: CASGLRTARDTEAFF
DNA: TGCGCCAGCGGCCTTCGGACAGCAAGGGACACTGAAGCTTTCTTT

J: TRBJ2-5
D: -
length: 13
V: TRBV5-1
CDR3: CASSLPSRETQYF
DNA: TGCGCCAGCAGCTTGCCTAGCAGAGAGACCCAGTACTTC

J: TRBJ2-1
D: -
length: 18
V: TRBV6-1
CDR3: CASSEFPLRQSSYNEQFF
DNA: TGTGCCAGCAGTGAATTCCCTCTTAGACAAAGCTCCTACAATGAGCAGTTCTTC

J: TRBJ2-1
D: TRBD1
length: 15
V: TRBV6-5
CDR3: CATRRGGQVGDEQFF
DNA: TGTGCCACCCGCCGAGGGGGACAGGTAGGCGATGAGCAGTTCTTC

J: TRBJ1-1
D: -
length: 15
V: TRBV5-4
CDR3: CASSFFGGSFTEAFF
DNA: TGTGCCAGCAGCTTCTTCGGGGGTAGTTTCACTGAAGCTTTCTTT

J: TRBJ1-2
D: -
length: 15
V: TRBV9
CDR3: CASSVGAGRGYGYTF
DNA: TGTGCCAGCAGCGTAGGAGCAGGGCGCGGTTATGGCTACACCTTC

J: TRBJ1-1
D: TRBD1
length: 14
V: TRBV2
CDR3: CASGAGQTNTEAFF
DNA: TGTGCCAGCGGGGCGGGACAGACAAACACTGAAGCTTTCTTT

J: TRBJ1-6
D: TRBD1
length: 15
V: TRBV5-1
CDR3: CASSPMTGGGSPLHF
DNA: TGCGCCAGCAGCCCGATGACAGGGGGCGGTTCACCCCTCCACTTT

J: TRBJ2-7
D: TRBD1
length: 15
V: TRBV29-1
CDR3: CSVAPVQGLTYEQYF
DNA: TGCAGCGTTGCCCCCGTACAGGGGCTCACCTACGAGCAGTACTTC

J: TRBJ1-4
D: -
length: 17
V: TRBV15
CDR3: CATSRGAGGATNEKLFF
DNA: TGTGCCACCAGCAGAGGGGCAGGCGGGGCAACTAATGAAAAACTGTTTTTT

J: TRBJ2-1
D: TRBD1
length: 15
V: TRBV5-1
CDR3: CASSLEGTGANEQFF
DNA: TGCGCCAGCAGCTTGGAAGGGACAGGGGCCAATGAGCAGTTCTTC

J: TRBJ1-1
D: -
length: 15
V: TRBV19
CDR3: CASTEILGGNTEAFF
DNA: TGTGCCAGTACCGAAATCCTGGGAGGGAACACTGAAGCTTTCTTT

J: TRBJ1-1
D: TRBD1
length: 14
V: TRBV6-1
CDR3: CASSRSQGATEAFF
DNA: TGTGCCAGCAGTCGGTCTCAGGGGGCAACTGAAGCTTTCTTT

J: TRBJ2-5
D: TRBD2
length: 14
V: TRBV18
CDR3: CASTLLAGEETQYF
DNA: TGTGCCAGCACGCTACTAGCGGGGGAAGAGACCCAGTACTTC

J: TRBJ2-2
D: -
length: 15
V: TRBV7-3
CDR3: CASSLQGWNTGELFF
DNA: TGTGCCAGCAGCCTACAGGGATGGAACACCGGGGAGCTGTTTTTT

J: TRBJ1-1
D: -
length: 15
V: TRBV28
CDR3: CASAGLGLMNTEAFF
DNA: TGTGCCAGCGCGGGCTTGGGACTGATGAACACTGAAGCTTTCTTT

J: TRBJ2-2
D: TRBD1
length: 15
V: TRBV11-3
CDR3: CASSSGQGNTGELFF
DNA: TGTGCCAGCAGCTCGGGACAGGGTAACACCGGGGAGCTGTTTTTT

J: TRBJ2-2
D: TRBD2
length: 17
V: TRBV10-3
CDR3: CAISPSGGRLLTGELFF
DNA: TGTGCCATCAGTCCCTCGGGGGGACGGTTACTCACCGGGGAGCTGTTTTTT

J: TRBJ1-2
D: -
length: 15
V: TRBV5-6
CDR3: CASSLATQGMGGYTF
DNA: TGTGCCAGCAGCTTGGCCACACAGGGAATGGGGGGCTACACCTTC

J: TRBJ1-2
D: TRBD1
length: 16
V: TRBV4-1
CDR3: CASSQEGQGVNYGYTF
DNA: TGCGCCAGCAGCCAAGAGGGCCAGGGGGTAAACTATGGCTACACCTTC

J: TRBJ1-6
D: TRBD1
length: 16
V: TRBV5-5
CDR3: CASSSTGLGLNSPLHF
DNA: TGTGCCAGCAGCTCGACAGGGCTCGGGTTAAATTCACCCCTCCACTTT

J: TRBJ1-1
D: -
length: 13
V: TRBV7-9
CDR3: CASSLDSLTEAFF
DNA: TGTGCCAGCAGCTTAGACAGCCTCACTGAAGCTTTCTTT

J: TRBJ2-3
D: TRBD2
length: 17
V: TRBV9
CDR3: CASSVALLAGGPDTQYF
DNA: TGTGCCAGCAGCGTAGCCCTACTAGCGGGGGGGCCAGATACGCAGTATTTT

J: TRBJ1-4
D: -
length: 16
V: TRBV30
CDR3: CAWSFGYGFGSEKLFF
DNA: TGTGCCTGGAGTTTTGGGTACGGGTTCGGGAGTGAAAAACTGTTTTTT

J: TRBJ1-1
D: TRBD1
length: 14
V: TRBV27
CDR3: CASSGTVMNTEAFF
DNA: TGTGCCAGCAGTGGGACAGTGATGAACACTGAAGCTTTCTTT

J: TRBJ1-2
D: TRBD1
length: 13
V: TRBV7-9
CDR3: CASSPGQYYGYTF
DNA: TGTGCCAGCAGCCCGGGACAGTACTATGGCTACACCTTC

J: TRBJ1-5
D: TRBD1
length: 16
V: TRBV5-1
CDR3: CASSLEGTAYGQPQHF
DNA: TGCGCCAGCAGCTTGGAAGGGACAGCTTATGGTCAGCCCCAGCATTTT

J: TRBJ2-1
D: TRBD2
length: 14
V: TRBV10-3
CDR3: CAISPGLAVNEQFF
DNA: TGTGCCATCAGTCCGGGACTAGCGGTAAATGAGCAGTTCTTC

J: TRBJ1-1
D: TRBD1
length: 15
V: TRBV2
CDR3: CASSRNGQGDTEAFF
DNA: TGTGCCAGCAGTCGTAATGGACAGGGGGACACTGAAGCTTTCTTT

J: TRBJ1-3
D: TRBD1
length: 17
V: TRBV9
CDR3: CASSAGSRGRFGNTIYF
DNA: TGTGCCAGCAGCGCAGGATCCAGGGGGCGGTTTGGAAACACCATATATTTT

J: TRBJ1-1
D: TRBD1
length: 14
V: TRBV10-3
CDR3: CAISGTGTDTEAFF
DNA: TGTGCCATCAGTGGGACAGGGACGGACACTGAAGCTTTCTTT

J: TRBJ2-2
D: -
length: 12
V: TRBV6-1
CDR3: CASSLVTGELFF
DNA: TGTGCCAGCAGTCTAGTTACCGGGGAGCTGTTTTTT

J: TRBJ1-1
D: -
length: 13
V: TRBV5-1
CDR3: CASGKGADTEAFF
DNA: TGCGCCAGCGGCAAAGGTGCGGACACTGAAGCTTTCTTT

J: TRBJ2-2
D: TRBD2
length: 16
V: TRBV11-1
CDR3: CASSWSGGANTGELFF
DNA: TGTGCCAGCAGCTGGAGCGGGGGGGCGAACACCGGGGAGCTGTTTTTT

J: TRBJ2-7
D: TRBD2
length: 15
V: TRBV28
CDR3: CASSRTSGRIHEQYF
DNA: TGTGCCAGCAGTCGGACTAGCGGGAGAATCCACGAGCAGTACTTC

J: TRBJ2-1
D: TRBD2
length: 13
V: TRBV28
CDR3: CASSLGGSNEQFF
DNA: TGTGCCAGCAGTTTGGGAGGGTCAAATGAGCAGTTCTTC

J: TRBJ1-5
D: -
length: 14
V: TRBV5-8
CDR3: CASSLKLSNQPQHF
DNA: TGTGCCAGCAGCTTAAAACTTAGCAATCAGCCCCAGCATTTT

J: TRBJ1-1
D: -
length: 15
V: TRBV6-1
CDR3: CASSDEAAMNTEAFF
DNA: TGTGCCAGCAGTGACGAGGCGGCCATGAACACTGAAGCTTTCTTT

J: TRBJ2-3
D: -
length: 12
V: TRBV28
CDR3: CASSLLEDTQYF
DNA: TGTGCCAGCAGTTTGTTAGAGGATACGCAGTATTTT

J: TRBJ1-1
D: TRBD1
length: 14
V: TRBV5-1
CDR3: CASSLDGTGTEAFF
DNA: TGCGCCAGCAGCTTGGACGGGACAGGGACTGAAGCTTTCTTT

J: TRBJ1-1
D: -
length: 14
V: TRBV6-4
CDR3: CASPLWTTNTEAFF
DNA: TGTGCCAGCCCTCTTTGGACAACTAACACTGAAGCTTTCTTT

J: TRBJ1-2
D: TRBD1
length: 15
V: TRBV7-2
CDR3: CASSFDRVANYGYTF
DNA: TGTGCCAGCAGCTTTGACAGGGTAGCTAACTATGGCTACACCTTC

J: TRBJ2-2
D: TRBD1
length: 15
V: TRBV6-6
CDR3: CASRSTGATTGELFF
DNA: TGTGCCAGCAGGTCGACAGGGGCAACCACCGGGGAGCTGTTTTTT

J: TRBJ2-1
D: -
length: 12
V: TRBV28
CDR3: CASSFRGIEQFF
DNA: TGTGCCAGCAGTTTCAGGGGCATTGAGCAGTTCTTC

J: TRBJ1-2
D: -
length: 12
V: TRBV28
CDR3: CASSSQGGGYTF
DNA: TGTGCCAGCAGTTCCCAGGGAGGGGGCTACACCTTC

J: TRBJ2-1
D: TRBD1
length: 17
V: TRBV25-1
CDR3: CASSESVAGQGSGEQFF
DNA: TGTGCCAGCAGTGAATCAGTTGCCGGACAGGGCAGCGGTGAGCAGTTCTTC